A single sample is the source of the 25 T cell receptor beta chains below, sequenced in a study of human T cells and chemical hapten exposure. MiXCR was run by TCRdb on the RACE reads, yielding one entry per CDR3 protein. The table has 100,000 to 150,000 distinct CDR3 sequences, roughly 12% seen once; the top ten hold approximately 3%. Time point in this sample: pre-sensitization, week 0. Treatment: therapeutic diphenylcyclopropenone sensitization with weekly scalp DPC. Material: whole blood, obtained in connection with sensitization to the hapten diphenylcyclopropenone (DPC). Source of these receptors: a woman aged 18-30 years with alopecia areata. Some clones in this sample may be carry-over from other donors' samples.

This clonotype was detected a few times. The genes are TRBV7-6 and TRBJ2-1; D is ambiguous. V dropped 5 bases and J dropped 10 bases, with 24 bases sitting between them. Germline-derived CDR1 and CDR2 are SGHVS and FNYEAQ. The CDR3 is 16 amino acids. CDR3 region: CASSPLGGNPPQEQFF. The CDR3 DNA sequence: TGTGCCAGCAGCCCCCTTGGCGGAAACCCCCCCCAGGAGCAGTTCTTC.

The rearrangement joins TRBV4-2 to TRBJ2-7, with 7 bases matching TRBD1. V shed 3 bases, J shed 6 bases, and the junction held 5 bases outside the gene matches. Per the germline V gene, CDR1 is LGHNA and CDR2 is YNFKEQ. The CDR3 is 13 amino acids. CDR3 region: CASSQATGSEQYF. In DNA, the CDR3 is TGTGCCAGCAGCCAGGCGACAGGGTCCGAGCAGTACTTC.

The chain employs TRBV9 and TRBJ2-7, with no clear D. The CDR3 sequence is 13 residues long. Trimming took 3 bases from V and 4 from J, leaving 11 bases between them. Germline V gene sequence: CDR1 SGDLS, CDR2 YYNGEE. The CDR3 bases are TGTGCCAGCAGCGGCTCCCTTGGATACGAGCAGTACTTC. Residues: CASSGSLGYEQYF.

This clonotype was seen ten or more times. The J gene is TRBJ1-1, the V gene TRBV6-1; D ambiguous. Trimming pared 5 bases from V and 5 bases from J, leaving 12 bases between. The CDR3 covers 13 residues. In germline, CDR1 is MNHNS, CDR2 SASEGT. The CDR3 DNA reads TGTGCCAGCAGTCCCCTTTCGGGGACTGAAGCTTTCTTT. Protein: CASSPLSGTEAFF.

This clonotype was seen more than once but under ten times. The chain couples TRBV6-1 to TRBJ1-6; D is ambiguous. Germline CDR1 and CDR2: MNHNS and SASEGT. V was cut by 2 bases and J by 9 bases, with 14 bases left in between. The length of the CDR3 is 15 residues. DNA for the CDR3: TGTGCCAGCAGTGAATATCGGGGATATGGTTCACCCCTCCACTTT. Its protein product is CASSEYRGYGSPLHF.

This clonotype has just a few counts. The V gene is TRBV7-3, the J gene TRBJ2-2; D is unclear. V was cut by 2 bases and J by 0 bases, with 7 bases left in between. The CDR3 contains 15 residues. Germline CDR1 reads SGHTA; CDR2 reads FQGTGA. CDR3 nucleotide sequence: TGTGCCAGCAGCTTAGGAGCGTCGAACACCGGGGAGCTGTTTTTT. It encodes CASSLGASNTGELFF.

The CDR3 spells CASSEFKTYEQYF. CDR3 in DNA: TGTGCCAGCAGTGAATTCAAGACCTACGAGCAGTACTTC. The chain links TRBV6-1 to TRBJ2-7; D not certain. Germline loops: CDR1 MNHNS, CDR2 SASEGT. The ends were cut back, 2 bases at V and 2 bases at J, with 7 bases in the middle. The CDR3 has 13 amino acids.

This clonotype came up a few times. This rearrangement joins TRBV29-1 to TRBJ1-2; weak D call: TRBD1 (5 bases). Germline V gene sequence: CDR1 SQVTM, CDR2 ANQGSEA. Trimming shortened V by 5 bases and J by 4 bases, and 14 bases separated the two germline ends. The CDR3 extends over 13 amino acids. The CDR3 DNA reads as TGCAGCGTTTCCCCCAGGGCAGGCTATGGCTACACCTTC. Translated, it gives CSVSPRAGYGYTF.

This clonotype has more than one count but fewer than ten. The chain combines TRBV12-5 with TRBJ1-1; no clear D gene. V lost 3 bases and J 1 base, leaving 6 bases between the germline ends. This CDR3 has 13 residues. Germline V gene data show CDR1 as LGHNT and CDR2 as FRNRAP. CDR3 DNA sequence: TGTGCTAGTGGTTTAAGTGGGAACACTGAAGCTTTCTTT. This gives the protein CASGLSGNTEAFF.

This clonotype has a handful of counts. The rearrangement uses TRBV6-1 and TRBJ2-6; 10 bases agree with TRBD1. Trimming removed 6 bases from V and 2 bases from J; junction bases left unmatched: 7. Germline assignment: CDR1 MNHNS and CDR2 SASEGT. There are 17 residues in the CDR3. CDR3 region: CASSDWDRGAGANVLTF. CDR3 nucleotides: TGTGCCAGCAGCGACTGGGACAGGGGCGCTGGGGCCAACGTCCTGACTTTC.

Ten or more counts support this clonotype. The rearrangement joins TRBV20-1 to TRBJ2-7; 7 nucleotides agree with TRBD2. V was pared by 5 bases and J by 1 base, with 5 bases of the junction left unmatched. CDR3 length: 13 residues. CDR1 and CDR2 from the germline V gene are DFQATT and SNEGSKA (reference sequence). CDR3 amino acids: CSAGRGGSYEQYF. The CDR3 coding sequence is TGCAGTGCTGGGCGGGGAGGGTCCTACGAGCAGTACTTC.

This clonotype was seen at least ten times. The chain links TRBV5-1 to TRBJ2-7; tentative D call: TRBD1 (6 bases). This CDR3 is built from 14 residues. CDR1 is SGHRS and CDR2 is YFSETQ in the germline V gene. V was pared by 0 bases and J by 5 bases, with 12 bases between. Here the CDR3 DNA reads TGCGCCAGCAGCTTGGACAGGGTATTCAACGAGCAGTACTTC. It translates to CASSLDRVFNEQYF.

Ten or more counts support this clonotype. This chain connects TRBV29-1 to TRBJ1-1; D gene unclear. This CDR3 is built from 10 residues. Between the trimmed V and J ends, which lost 2 bases and 11 bases, there was a span of 9 bases. Germline V gene lookup returns CDR1 SQVTM and CDR2 ANQGSEA. The CDR3 region is CSVEPPPAFF. The CDR3 bases are TGCAGCGTTGAACCCCCTCCTGCTTTCTTT.

This clonotype turned up a few times. The rearrangement links TRBV27 to TRBJ1-3; D is unclear. Germline V lookup: CDR1 MNHEY, CDR2 SMNVEV (reference sequence). The CDR3 extends over 14 amino acids. V lost 4 bases to trimming and J lost 1 base, with 8 bases between them. The CDR3 nucleotides read TGTGCCAGCAGTTCTCTTAAGTCTGGAAACACCATATATTTT. Residues: CASSSLKSGNTIYF.

In this sample, this clonotype turned up a few times. CDR3 DNA: TGTGCCAGCAGCCATACAGGGATAACGCAGTATTTT. This translates into CASSHTGITQYF. J is TRBJ2-3 and V is TRBV3-2; the table assigns TRBD1, which was not confirmed against the DNA. TRBV3-2 is recorded as a pseudogene. The CDR3 spans 12 residues.

This clonotype occurred many times. The V gene is TRBV27, the J gene TRBJ1-5; no reliable D call. The CDR3 spans 13 residues. Trimming removed 4 bases at V and 10 bases at J, with 14 bases between. Germline assignment: CDR1 MNHEY and CDR2 SMNVEV (reference sequence). Here the CDR3 reads CASSSSSISPQHF. The CDR3, as DNA: TGTGCCAGCAGTTCCTCCAGTATCAGCCCCCAGCATTTT.

This clonotype has more than one count but fewer than ten. CDR3 loop: CASRGADRDNQPQHF. The CDR3 DNA reads as TGTGCCAGCCGGGGGGCCGACAGGGACAATCAGCCCCAGCATTTT. The rearrangement joins TRBV6-2 or TRBV6-3 to TRBJ1-5, with 7 bases aligning to TRBD1. Trimming removed 8 bases from V and 3 bases from J; junction bases left unmatched: 10. This CDR3 contains 15 residues. Per the germline V gene, CDR1 is MNHEY and CDR2 is SVGEGT.

Only a few counts were recorded for this clonotype. The V and J genes are TRBV21-1 and TRBJ2-4. TRBV21-1 is given as a pseudogene. The CDR3 runs 12 residues. CDR3 region: CASSKVVDIQYF. CDR3 nucleotide sequence: TGTGCCAGCAGCAAAGTAGTAGACATTCAGTACTTC.

The chain employs TRBV6-2 or TRBV6-3 and TRBJ1-5; D call uncertain. This CDR3 comprises 14 residues. Germline loops: CDR1 MNHEY, CDR2 SVGEGT. Trimming removed 6 bases from V and 10 bases from J, with 19 bases in between. CDR3 sequence (DNA): TGTGCCAGCAGCGGTCGGGCCCGGACCACACCCCAGCATTTT. This encodes CASSGRARTTPQHF.

The chain joins TRBV5-6 to TRBJ1-3, with a weak D call TRBD1 (6 bases). V was clipped by 7 bases and J by 0 bases, with 11 bases between them. Germline V CDR1 and CDR2: SGHDT, YYEEEE. The length of the CDR3 is 14 residues. Here the CDR3 reads CASGGRGSGNTIYF. CDR3 sequence (DNA): TGTGCCAGCGGCGGCAGGGGCTCTGGAAACACCATATATTTT.

V gene TRBV7-9 combines with J gene TRBJ2-1, with 11 nucleotides matching TRBD2. CDR1 and CDR2 (germline): SEHNR, FQNEAQ (reference sequence). CDR3 length equals 16 residues. V trimming: 2 bases; J trimming: 2 bases; junction bases outside the gene matches: 2. The CDR3 is CASSLLAGGPYNEQFF. As DNA, the CDR3 is TGTGCCAGCAGCTTACTAGCGGGGGGCCCCTACAATGAGCAGTTCTTC.

This clonotype was detected only a few times. V is TRBV6-2 or TRBV6-3 and J is TRBJ2-5, with D possibly matching TRBD1 (6 bases). With 6 bases removed from V and 2 bases from J, the gap between germline ends came to 13 bases. The CDR3 covers 14 residues. CDR1 is MNHEY, CDR2 SVGEGT, per germline. The CDR3 spells CASRPTGTQETQYF. CDR3 nucleotide sequence: TGTGCCAGCAGGCCCACTGGGACACAAGAGACCCAGTACTTC.

The sample holds a few counts of this clonotype. The gene calls are TRBV29-1 and TRBJ1-1, with D possibly being TRBD1 (5 bases). The germline gives CDR1 SQVTM, CDR2 ANQGSEA. Trimming pared 5 bases from V and 5 bases from J, leaving 24 bases between. The CDR3 runs 16 residues. The CDR3 DNA reads as TGCAGCGTTCCGAGGGGCCCGCCAGGGTCGGGGACTGAAGCTTTCTTT. As protein: CSVPRGPPGSGTEAFF. Complete variable domain (other parts from reference TRBV29-1 and TRBJ1-1): SAVISQKPSRDICQRGTSLTIQCQVDSQVTMMFWYRQQPGQSLTLIATANQGSEATYESGFVIDKFPISRPNLTFSTLTVSNMSPEDSSIYLCSVPRGPPGSGTEAFFGQGTRLTVV.

This clonotype was seen many times. The genes are TRBV7-9 and TRBJ2-3, with 12 bases that match TRBD1. Trimming removed 1 base from V and 5 bases from J; junction bases left unmatched: 4. The germline gives CDR1 SEHNR, CDR2 FQNEAQ (reference sequence). The CDR3 is 16 residues long. CDR3 coding DNA: TGTGCCAGCAGCTTAGGGGACAGGGGGCGTGAAGATACGCAGTATTTT. The encoded protein is CASSLGDRGREDTQYF.

There are many counts of this clonotype. The V and J genes are TRBV29-1 and TRBJ1-2, with D tentatively TRBD1 (5 bases). Deletions cut 6 bases from V and 6 bases from J, with 11 bases between. This CDR3 region has 11 residues. Germline V gene sequence: CDR1 SQVTM, CDR2 ANQGSEA. This CDR3 is CSVELRDGYTF. The CDR3 nucleotides read TGCAGCGTCGAACTCAGGGATGGCTACACCTTC.